Each of the 16 T cell receptor beta chains below was sequenced from the same sample in a study of T-cell reconstitution after alpha-beta-depleted transplantation in children. Preparing the TCRbeta library involved the use of unique molecular identifiers. In TCRdb, the PCR reads were re-called with MiXCR into one record per CDR3 protein. The data contain 200,000 to 250,000 distinct CDR3 sequences, more than 10% of them singletons. Here the sequenced sample was PBMCs from the stem cell graft donor, taken from the stem cell graft. These receptors all stem from a human donor who donated a stem cell graft to a child with acute lymphoblastic leukemia.

This clonotype was recorded many times. The J gene is TRBJ1-3, the V gene TRBV18; the D is unclear. From germline, CDR1 is KGHSH and CDR2 LQKENI. V was clipped by 2 bases and J by 4 bases, with 15 bases between them. The CDR3 has 16 amino acids. CDR3 region: CASSPSVGSSGNTIYF. CDR3 nucleotides: TGTGCCAGCTCACCATCGGTGGGGTCAAGCGGAAACACCATATATTTT.

This clonotype was recorded many times. The J gene is TRBJ1-1, the V gene TRBV19; no reliable D call. The V gene's germline CDR1 is LNHDA and CDR2 SQIVND (reference sequence). CDR3 length: 13 residues. V was trimmed by 7 bases and J by 1 base, leaving 10 bases between them. CDR3 region: CASTSTRNTEAFF. For the CDR3, the DNA is TGTGCCAGTACCTCGACCAGGAACACTGAAGCTTTCTTT.

This clonotype was counted ten times or more. The chain is built from TRBV12-3 or TRBV12-4 and TRBJ1-2, with D perhaps TRBD1 (5 bases). This CDR3 spans 12 amino acids. V was trimmed by 2 bases and J by 12 bases, leaving 13 bases between them. CDR3 DNA sequence: TGTGCCAGCAGTTTATGGCAGGGAGGCGACACCTTC. This translates into CASSLWQGGDTF.

The chain links TRBV4-1 to TRBJ1-3, with D possibly being TRBD1 (5 bases). V was cut by 0 bases and J by 4 bases, with 13 bases left in between. Per the germline V gene, CDR1 is MGHRA and CDR2 is YSYEKL. The CDR3 loop spans 16 amino acids. The CDR3: CASSQERRGGGNTIYF. In nucleotides, the CDR3 is TGCGCCAGCAGCCAAGAGAGAAGGGGCGGCGGAAACACCATATATTTT.

V usage is TRBV7-2 and J usage is TRBJ2-3; tentative D call: TRBD2 (6 bases). CDR1 SGHTA and CDR2 FQGNSA come from the germline V gene. Trimming left V 0 bases short and J 2 bases short, with 12 bases between. The CDR3 has 16 amino acids. Here the CDR3 reads CASSLAGGDSTDTQYF. The CDR3 coding sequence is TGTGCCAGCAGCTTAGCGGGGGGAGACTCCACAGATACGCAGTATTTT.

The J gene is TRBJ1-2, the V gene TRBV18, with 9 bases identical to TRBD1. The germline V gene encodes CDR1 KGHSH and CDR2 LQKENI. The ends lost 2 bases at V and 2 bases at J; junction bases unmatched: 15. CDR3 length equals 19 residues. The CDR3: CASSPFLRRQGVPNYGYTF. The CDR3 DNA reads TGTGCCAGCTCACCATTCCTCCGGAGACAGGGGGTACCGAACTATGGCTACACCTTC.

This clonotype appeared a single time. The chain employs TRBV6-4 and TRBJ2-1, with 9 bases identical to TRBD2. Germline V gene sequence: CDR1 MRHNA, CDR2 SNTAGT. The V gene end was trimmed by 5 bases and the J gene end by 5 bases; junction bases not matched to a gene: 7. This CDR3 comprises 15 residues. The CDR3 sequence: CASSPAGGSDNEQFF. The DNA for the CDR3 is TGTGCCAGCAGTCCAGCGGGAGGAAGCGACAATGAGCAGTTCTTC.

Many counts were recorded for this clonotype. V is TRBV25-1 and J is TRBJ2-2, with D possibly matching TRBD2 (6 bases). Per germline, CDR1 MGHDK and CDR2 SYGVNS. Trimming removed 6 bases at V and 6 bases at J, with 11 bases between. The CDR3 is 13 amino acids. CDR3 sequence: CASSGTGAGELFF. CDR3 in DNA: TGTGCCAGCAGCGGGACGGGGGCCGGGGAGCTGTTTTTT.

The rearrangement joins TRBV6-6 to TRBJ2-7, with 7 bases aligning to TRBD1. V dropped 6 bases and J dropped 0; count of bases not matched to a gene: 5. Germline V gives CDR1 MNHNY, CDR2 SVGAGI (reference sequence). The CDR3 has 14 amino acids. Written as DNA, the CDR3 is TGTGCCAGCAGCGCTCGACAGGGCTCCTACGAGCAGTACTTC. Its translation: CASSARQGSYEQYF.

About this clonotype: A much larger clone lies one base from this, so it may be a read error. No conserved phenylalanine or tryptophan ends this CDR3, so it is likely a read error. The J gene is TRBJ2-5, the V gene TRBV12-3 or TRBV12-4; 9 nucleotides align to TRBD2. With 2 bases clipped from V and 2 bases from J, the junction kept 9 bases outside the gene matches. The CDR3 contains 17 residues. The CDR3 is CASSLYVTTSGQETQYL. Here the CDR3 DNA reads TGTGCCAGCAGTTTATATGTAACGACTAGCGGACAAGAGACCCAGTACTTG.

The sample holds many counts of this clonotype. V gene TRBV9 combines with J gene TRBJ1-2, with D perhaps matching TRBD1 (6 bases). V shed 3 bases and J shed 1 base, with 22 bases lying between them. Germline lookup yields CDR1 SGDLS and CDR2 YYNGEE. CDR3 length: 18 amino acids. In DNA, the CDR3 is TGTGCCAGCAGCGAGGGTCATGTCCGGGACAAGGATAACTATGGCTACACCTTC. Amino acid sequence: CASSEGHVRDKDNYGYTF. Full variable domain (rest looked up from reference TRBV9 and TRBJ1-2): DSGVTQTPKHLITATGQRVTLRCSPRSGDLSVYWYQQSLDQGLQFLIQYYNGEERAKGNILERFSAQQFPDLHSELNLSSLELGDSALYFCASSEGHVRDKDNYGYTFGSGTRLTVV.

This clonotype was found many times. This chain uses TRBV5-1 with TRBJ1-1, with D tentatively TRBD1 (6 bases). This CDR3 is built from 13 residues. Per germline, CDR1 SGHRS and CDR2 YFSETQ. V was pared by 4 bases and J by 3 bases, with 10 bases between. CDR3 loop: CASSQQGYTEAFF. The CDR3 nucleotides read TGCGCCAGCAGCCAACAGGGTTACACTGAAGCTTTCTTT.

This clonotype was detected a few times. This sequence joins TRBV28 and TRBJ2-2, with 9 positions matching TRBD1. This CDR3 is 17 amino acids long. The junction had 10 bases not matched to a gene; V was cut back by 2 bases and J by 6 bases. In germline, CDR1 is MDHEN, CDR2 SYDVKM. The CDR3 spells CASSLAPGTGSPGELFF. The CDR3 coding sequence is TGTGCCAGCAGTTTAGCGCCCGGGACAGGGAGTCCCGGGGAGCTGTTTTTT.

This clonotype showed up many times. V gene TRBV5-1 combines with J gene TRBJ2-5; 9 nucleotides agree with TRBD1. V shed 4 bases, J shed 7 bases, and the junction held 14 bases outside the gene matches. The germline V gene encodes CDR1 SGHRS and CDR2 YFSETQ. CDR3 length: 16 residues. CDR3 sequence: CASSGHRDRDYGTQYF. The CDR3 nucleotides are TGCGCCAGCAGCGGACACAGGGACAGGGATTACGGGACCCAGTACTTC. The full variable domain, in which reference TRBV5-1 and TRBJ2-5 provide the parts outside the CDR3, is KAGVTQTPRYLIKTRGQQVTLSCSPISGHRSVSWYQQTPGQGLQFLFEYFSETQRNKGNFPGRFSGRQFSNSRSEMNVSTLELGDSALYLCASSGHRDRDYGTQYFGPGTRLLVL.

This clonotype was counted ten times or more. This sequence joins TRBV5-6 and TRBJ2-2; D not resolved. Germline CDR1 is SGHDT and CDR2 is YYEEEE. Trimming left V 2 bases short and J 7 bases short, with 12 bases between. CDR3 length equals 14 residues. CDR3 region: CASSLIRRYGELFF. CDR3 DNA: TGTGCCAGCAGCTTAATTCGTCGTTACGGGGAGCTGTTTTTT.

V and J are TRBV5-1 and TRBJ2-1; no definite D call. Trimming took off 5 bases at V and 4 bases at J, with 13 bases between the two ends. CDR1 and CDR2 from the germline V gene are SGHRS and YFSETQ. The CDR3 totals 14 residues. CDR3 nucleotides: TGCGCCAGCAGAGTAACAGTGGGATACAATGAGCAGTTCTTC. Residues: CASRVTVGYNEQFF.